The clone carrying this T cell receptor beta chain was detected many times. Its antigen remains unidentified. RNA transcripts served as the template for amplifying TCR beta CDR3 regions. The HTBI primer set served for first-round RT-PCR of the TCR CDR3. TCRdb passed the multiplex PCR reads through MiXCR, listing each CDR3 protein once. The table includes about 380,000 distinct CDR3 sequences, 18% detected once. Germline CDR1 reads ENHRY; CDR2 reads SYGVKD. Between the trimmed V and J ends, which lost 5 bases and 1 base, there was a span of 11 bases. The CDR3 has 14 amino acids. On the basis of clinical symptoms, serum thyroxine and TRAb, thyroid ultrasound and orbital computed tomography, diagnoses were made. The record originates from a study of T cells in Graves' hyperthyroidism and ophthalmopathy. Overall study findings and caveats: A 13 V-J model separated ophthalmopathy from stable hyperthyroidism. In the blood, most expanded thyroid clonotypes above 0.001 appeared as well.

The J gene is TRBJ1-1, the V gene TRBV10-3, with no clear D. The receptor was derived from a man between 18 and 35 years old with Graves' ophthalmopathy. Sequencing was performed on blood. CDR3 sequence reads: CAISRREANTEAFF. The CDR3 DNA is TGTGCCATCAGTCGAAGAGAAGCGAACACTGAAGCTTTCTTT.